This T cell receptor beta chain appears in the sequencing data of a study of T cell responses to AZD1222 COVID-19 vaccine. Study-wide background: Second-dose intervals near 4 or 12 weeks were combined. Study results and limitations: Spike-specific TCR breadth and depth grew following two AZD1222 doses.

Data came from immunoSEQ multiplex PCR; TCRdb stores just in-frame clones and leaves some out. In the table there are approximately 110,000 clones, approximately 90% of which are singletons. V gave up 6 bases and J gave up 2 bases, with 11 bases separating them. The CDR3 contains 14 residues. The germline CDR1 and CDR2 sequences are MNHEY and SVGAGI. Concerning this clone: The antigen is undetermined.

This sequence was found in an adult in good health. The J gene is TRBJ1-5, the V gene TRBV6-5; D call uncertain. Specimen: peripheral blood, collected on day 0 of AZD1222 vaccination. The CDR3 DNA follows: TGTGCCAGCAGGGCATTTGGGGGCAATCAGCCCCAGCATTTT. This translates into CASRAFGGNQPQHF.